This entry concerns a single T cell receptor (beta chain). Its antigen is not known. Vbeta (60) and Jbeta (13) primers were used in the PCR. Libraries were prepared by immunoSEQ multiplex PCR; TCRdb keeps only in-frame clonotypes and omits some of them. This repertoire shows 150,000 to 200,000 clones, about four fifths found once; its top ten account for 0.38%. The data derive from a study of cytomegalovirus exposure and HLA in healthy donors. As for the study in general: An earlier analysis found 100 million or so unique TCR beta sequences from around 180 million T cells.

At sampling all donors were nominally healthy, likely with unrecorded immune exposures. V was pared by 0 bases and J by 5 bases, with 6 bases between. Germline CDR1 SGHRS, CDR2 YFSETQ. CDR3 length: 13 amino acids. Study-level points and caveats: The study put 150 to 200 TCR beta chains on its list as cytomegalovirus-associated.

The TCR sequence derives from a boy between 2 and 10 years old in good health and CMV-seronegative. This sequence joins TRBV5-1 and TRBJ2-4; D gene unclear. Source material: PBMCs. CDR3 sequence (DNA): TGCGCCAGCAGCTTGGGTACTCAAAACATTCAGTACTTC. It specifies CASSLGTQNIQYF.